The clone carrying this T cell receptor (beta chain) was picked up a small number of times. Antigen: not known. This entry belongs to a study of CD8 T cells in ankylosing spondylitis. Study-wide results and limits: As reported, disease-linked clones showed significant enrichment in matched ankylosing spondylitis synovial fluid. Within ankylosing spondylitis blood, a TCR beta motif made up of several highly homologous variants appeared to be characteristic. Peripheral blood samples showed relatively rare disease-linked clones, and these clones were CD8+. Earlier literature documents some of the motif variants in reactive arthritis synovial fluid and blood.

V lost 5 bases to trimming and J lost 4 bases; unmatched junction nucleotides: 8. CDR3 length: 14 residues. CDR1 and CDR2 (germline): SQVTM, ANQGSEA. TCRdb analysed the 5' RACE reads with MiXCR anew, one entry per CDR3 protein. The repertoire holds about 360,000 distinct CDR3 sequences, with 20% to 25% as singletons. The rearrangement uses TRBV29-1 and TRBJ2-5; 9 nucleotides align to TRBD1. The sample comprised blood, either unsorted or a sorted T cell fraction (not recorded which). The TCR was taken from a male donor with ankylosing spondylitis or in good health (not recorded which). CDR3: CSVRDRDSRETQYF. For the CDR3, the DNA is TGCAGCGTTAGGGACAGGGATAGTCGAGAGACCCAGTACTTC.